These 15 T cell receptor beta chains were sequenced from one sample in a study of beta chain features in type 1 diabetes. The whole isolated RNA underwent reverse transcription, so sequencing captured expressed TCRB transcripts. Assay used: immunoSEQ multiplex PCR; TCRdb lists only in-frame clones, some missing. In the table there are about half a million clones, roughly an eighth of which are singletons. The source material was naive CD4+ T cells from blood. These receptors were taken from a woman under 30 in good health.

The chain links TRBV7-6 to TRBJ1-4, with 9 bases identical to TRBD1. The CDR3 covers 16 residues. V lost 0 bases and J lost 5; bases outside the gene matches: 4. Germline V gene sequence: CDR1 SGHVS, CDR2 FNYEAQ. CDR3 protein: CASSLANRGPNEKLFF. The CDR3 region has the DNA TGTGCCAGCAGCTTAGCAAACAGGGGGCCCAATGAAAAACTGTTTTTT.

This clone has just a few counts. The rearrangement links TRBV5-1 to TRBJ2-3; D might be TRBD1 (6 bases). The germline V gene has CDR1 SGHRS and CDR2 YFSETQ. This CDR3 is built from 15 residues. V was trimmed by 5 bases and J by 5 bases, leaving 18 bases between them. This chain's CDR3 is CASSPQGMGIDTQYF. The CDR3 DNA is TGCGCCAGCAGTCCCCAGGGGATGGGCATAGATACGCAGTATTTT.

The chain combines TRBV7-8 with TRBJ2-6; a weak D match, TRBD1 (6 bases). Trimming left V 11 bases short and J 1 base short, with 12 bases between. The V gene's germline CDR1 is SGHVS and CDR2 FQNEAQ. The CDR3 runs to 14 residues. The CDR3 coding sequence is TGTGCCTTAGAAGACAGGTCTGGGGCCAACGTCCTGACTTTC. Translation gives CALEDRSGANVLTF. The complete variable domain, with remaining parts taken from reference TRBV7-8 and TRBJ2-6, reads GAGVSQSPRYKVAKRGQDVALRCDPISGHVSLFWYQQALGQGPEFLTYFQNEAQLDKSGLPSDRFFAERPEGSVSTLKIQRTQQEDSAVYLCALEDRSGANVLTFGAGSRLTVL.

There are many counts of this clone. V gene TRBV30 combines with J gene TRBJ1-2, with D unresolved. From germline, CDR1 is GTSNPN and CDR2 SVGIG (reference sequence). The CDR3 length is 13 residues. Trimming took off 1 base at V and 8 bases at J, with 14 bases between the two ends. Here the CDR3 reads CAWSASGREGYTF. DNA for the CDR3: TGTGCCTGGAGTGCAAGCGGGCGAGAGGGCTACACCTTC.

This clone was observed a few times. DNA of the CDR3: TGTGCCAGCAGGCCGAGTCGTAATTCACCCCTCCACTTT. Translation: CASRPSRNSPLHF. The chain carries TRBV6-5 and TRBJ1-6, with D unresolved. The CDR3 covers 13 residues. Germline-derived CDR1 and CDR2 are MNHEY and SVGAGI. Trimming left V 6 bases short and J 6 bases short, with 9 bases between.

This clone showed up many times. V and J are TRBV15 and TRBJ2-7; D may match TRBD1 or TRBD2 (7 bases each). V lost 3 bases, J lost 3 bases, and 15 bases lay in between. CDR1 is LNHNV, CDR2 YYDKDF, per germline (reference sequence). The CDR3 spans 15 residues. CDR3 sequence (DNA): TGTGCCACCAGCAGGAAAGCGGGACAGAACTACGAGCAGTACTTC. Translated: CATSRKAGQNYEQYF.

CDR3 sequence reads: CASGRNSGKANEQFF. The CDR3 coding sequence is TGTGCTAGTGGGAGGAATAGCGGGAAAGCCAATGAGCAGTTCTTC. This chain links TRBV12-5 with TRBJ2-1, with 8 nucleotides matching TRBD2. The CDR3 spans 15 residues. The V segment lost 6 bases and the J segment 6 bases; nucleotides outside the gene matches: 10. Per germline, CDR1 LGHNT and CDR2 FRNRAP. The variable domain in full, with the rest retrieved from reference TRBV12-5 and TRBJ2-1, is DARVTQTPRHKVTEMGQEVTMRCQPILGHNTVFWYRQTMMQGLELLAYFRNRAPLDDSGMPKDRFSAEMPDATLATLKIQPSEPRDSAVYFCASGRNSGKANEQFFGPGTRLTVL.

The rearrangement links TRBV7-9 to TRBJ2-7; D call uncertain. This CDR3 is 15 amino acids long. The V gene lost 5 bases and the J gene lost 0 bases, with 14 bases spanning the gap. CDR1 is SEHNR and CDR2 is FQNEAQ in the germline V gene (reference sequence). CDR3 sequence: CASSPGRSSSYEQYF. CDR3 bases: TGTGCCAGCAGCCCCGGGCGGTCAAGCTCCTACGAGCAGTACTTC.

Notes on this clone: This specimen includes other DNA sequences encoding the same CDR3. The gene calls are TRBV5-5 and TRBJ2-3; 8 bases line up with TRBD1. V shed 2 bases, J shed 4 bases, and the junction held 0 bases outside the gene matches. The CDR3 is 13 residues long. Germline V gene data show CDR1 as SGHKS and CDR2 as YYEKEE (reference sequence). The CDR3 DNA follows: TGTGCCAGCAGCTTACAGGGGGCAGATACGCAGTATTTT. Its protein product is CASSLQGADTQYF.

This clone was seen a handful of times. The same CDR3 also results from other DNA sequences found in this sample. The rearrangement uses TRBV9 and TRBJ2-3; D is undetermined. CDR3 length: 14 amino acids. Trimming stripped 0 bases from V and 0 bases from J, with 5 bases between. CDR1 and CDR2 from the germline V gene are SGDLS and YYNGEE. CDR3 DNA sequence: TGTGCCAGCAGCGTAGCGCCTAGCACAGATACGCAGTATTTT. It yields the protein CASSVAPSTDTQYF.

The CDR3 loop is CASSLSFGGTGTRKQYF. In nucleotides, the CDR3 is TGTGCCAGCAGTTTATCCTTTGGCGGGACAGGGACGCGTAAGCAGTACTTC. The V call is TRBV27, the J call TRBJ2-7, with 9 nucleotides matching TRBD1. Trimming removed 0 bases from V and 8 bases from J; junction bases left unmatched: 14. The CDR3 length is 17 residues. Germline-derived CDR1 and CDR2 are MNHEY and SMNVEV (reference sequence).

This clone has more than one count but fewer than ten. The chain's CDR3 is CASSVVGESDGYTF. DNA of the CDR3: TGTGCCAGCAGCGTAGTAGGGGAATCGGACGGCTACACCTTC. The chain is built from TRBV9 and TRBJ1-2, with a weak D call TRBD1 (5 bases). Germline V CDR1 and CDR2: SGDLS, YYNGEE. The CDR3 consists of 14 residues. With 0 bases removed from V and 8 bases from J, the gap between germline ends came to 14 bases.

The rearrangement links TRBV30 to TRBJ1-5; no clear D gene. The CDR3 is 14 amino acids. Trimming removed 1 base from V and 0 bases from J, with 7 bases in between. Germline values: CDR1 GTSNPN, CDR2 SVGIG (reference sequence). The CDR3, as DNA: TGTGCCTGGAGTGGGGGAGTTAGCAATCAGCCCCAGCATTTT. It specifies CAWSGGVSNQPQHF.

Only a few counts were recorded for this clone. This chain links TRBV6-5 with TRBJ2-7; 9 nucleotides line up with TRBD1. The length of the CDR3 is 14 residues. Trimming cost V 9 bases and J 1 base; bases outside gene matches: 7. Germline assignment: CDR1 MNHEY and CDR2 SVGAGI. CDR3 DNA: TGTGCCAGTGCTCGGGACAGGGTTTCCTACGAGCAGTACTTC. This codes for CASARDRVSYEQYF.

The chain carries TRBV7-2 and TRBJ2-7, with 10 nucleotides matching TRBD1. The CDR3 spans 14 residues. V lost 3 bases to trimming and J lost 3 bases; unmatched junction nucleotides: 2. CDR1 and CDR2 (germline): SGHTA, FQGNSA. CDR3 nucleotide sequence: TGTGCCAGCAGCTTCCGGACAGGGGGCTACGAGCAGTACGTC. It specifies CASSFRTGGYEQYV.